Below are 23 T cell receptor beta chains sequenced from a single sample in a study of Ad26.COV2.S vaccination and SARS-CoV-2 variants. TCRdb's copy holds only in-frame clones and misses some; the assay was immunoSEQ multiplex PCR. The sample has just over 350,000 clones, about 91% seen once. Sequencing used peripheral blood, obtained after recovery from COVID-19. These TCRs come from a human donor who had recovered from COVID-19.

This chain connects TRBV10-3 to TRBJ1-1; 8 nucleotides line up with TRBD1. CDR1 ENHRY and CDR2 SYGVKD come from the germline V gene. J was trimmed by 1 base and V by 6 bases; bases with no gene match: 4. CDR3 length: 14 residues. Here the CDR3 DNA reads TGTGCCATCAGGGGGGACAGGCAGAACACTGAAGCTTTCTTT. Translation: CAIRGDRQNTEAFF.

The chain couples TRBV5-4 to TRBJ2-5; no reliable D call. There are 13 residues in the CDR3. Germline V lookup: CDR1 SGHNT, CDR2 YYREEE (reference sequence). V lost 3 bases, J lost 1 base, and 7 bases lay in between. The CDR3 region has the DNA TGTGCCAGCAGCTACCCGGCCCAAGAGACCCAGTACTTC. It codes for CASSYPAQETQYF.

CDR3 residues: CASSPPVARETQYF. The CDR3 bases are TGTGCCAGCTCACCACCCGTGGCGCGAGAGACCCAGTACTTC. The genes are TRBV18 and TRBJ2-5, with D hard to call. V dropped 0 bases and J dropped 4 bases, with 9 bases sitting between them. Germline V gene data show CDR1 as KGHSH and CDR2 as LQKENI. The length of the CDR3 is 14 residues.

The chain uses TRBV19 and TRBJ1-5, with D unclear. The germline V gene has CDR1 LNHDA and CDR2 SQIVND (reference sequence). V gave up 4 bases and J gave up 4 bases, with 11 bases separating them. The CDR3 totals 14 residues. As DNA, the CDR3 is TGTGCCAGTAGTACAACCGGGATAAATCAGCCCCAGCATTTT. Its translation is CASSTTGINQPQHF.

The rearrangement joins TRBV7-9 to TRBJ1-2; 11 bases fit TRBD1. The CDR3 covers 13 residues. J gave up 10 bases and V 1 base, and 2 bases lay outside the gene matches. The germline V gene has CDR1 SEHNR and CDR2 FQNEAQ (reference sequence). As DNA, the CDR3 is TGTGCCAGCAGCTTAGGAGGACAGGGGGCCTACACCTTC. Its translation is CASSLGGQGAYTF.

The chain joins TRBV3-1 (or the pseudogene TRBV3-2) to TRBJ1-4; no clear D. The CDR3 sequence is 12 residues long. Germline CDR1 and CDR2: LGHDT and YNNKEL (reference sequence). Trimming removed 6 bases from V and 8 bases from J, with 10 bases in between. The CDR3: CASRSSGEKLFF. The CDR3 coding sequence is TGTGCCAGCAGGTCGAGTGGGGAAAAACTGTTTTTT.

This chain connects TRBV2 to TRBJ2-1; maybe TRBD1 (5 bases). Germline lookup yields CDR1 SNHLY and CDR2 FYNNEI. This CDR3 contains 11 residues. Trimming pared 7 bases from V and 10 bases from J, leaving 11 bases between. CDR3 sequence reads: CASIIQGEQFF. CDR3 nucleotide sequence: TGTGCCAGCATTATTCAGGGCGAGCAGTTCTTC.

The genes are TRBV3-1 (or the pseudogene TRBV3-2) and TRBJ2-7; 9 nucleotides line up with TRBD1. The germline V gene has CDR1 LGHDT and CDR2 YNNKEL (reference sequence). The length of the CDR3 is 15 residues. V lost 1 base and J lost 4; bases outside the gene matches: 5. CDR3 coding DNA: TGTGCCAGCAGCCAAGGACAGGGGGGCTATTACGAGCAGTACTTC. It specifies CASSQGQGGYYEQYF.

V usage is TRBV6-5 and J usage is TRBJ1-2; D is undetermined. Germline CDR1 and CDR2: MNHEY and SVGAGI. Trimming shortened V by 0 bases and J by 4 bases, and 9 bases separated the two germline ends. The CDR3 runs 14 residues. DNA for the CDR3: TGTGCCAGCAGTTACTCTGGCAGGAGCTATGGCTACACCTTC. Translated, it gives CASSYSGRSYGYTF.

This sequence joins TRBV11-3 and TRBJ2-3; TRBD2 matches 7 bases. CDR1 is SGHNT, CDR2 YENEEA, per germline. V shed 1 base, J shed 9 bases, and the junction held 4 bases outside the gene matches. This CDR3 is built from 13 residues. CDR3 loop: CASSLGGEGTQYF. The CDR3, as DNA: TGTGCCAGCAGCTTAGGAGGGGAGGGGACGCAGTATTTT.

CDR3 in DNA: TGTGCCAGCAGCGAGAGGGCATTCACCGGGGAGCTGTTTTTT. Residues: CASSERAFTGELFF. The genes are TRBV9 and TRBJ2-2, with D perhaps TRBD2 (5 bases). The V end was cut by 3 bases, the J end by 4 bases, with 10 bases between. Germline V gives CDR1 SGDLS, CDR2 YYNGEE. This CDR3 region has 14 residues.

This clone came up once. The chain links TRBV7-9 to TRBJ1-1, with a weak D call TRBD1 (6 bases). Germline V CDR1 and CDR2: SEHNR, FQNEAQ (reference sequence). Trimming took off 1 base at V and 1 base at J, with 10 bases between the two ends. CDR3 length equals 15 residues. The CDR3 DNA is TGTGCCAGCAGCTTAGATGGCAGGGGGAACACTGAAGCTTTCTTT. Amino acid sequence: CASSLDGRGNTEAFF.

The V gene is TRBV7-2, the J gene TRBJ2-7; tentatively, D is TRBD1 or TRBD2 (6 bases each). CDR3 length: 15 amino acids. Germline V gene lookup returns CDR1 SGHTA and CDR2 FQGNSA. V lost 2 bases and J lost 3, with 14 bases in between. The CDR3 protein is CASSLIRGDNYEQYF. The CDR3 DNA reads TGTGCCAGCAGCTTAATTCGCGGGGACAACTACGAGCAGTACTTC.

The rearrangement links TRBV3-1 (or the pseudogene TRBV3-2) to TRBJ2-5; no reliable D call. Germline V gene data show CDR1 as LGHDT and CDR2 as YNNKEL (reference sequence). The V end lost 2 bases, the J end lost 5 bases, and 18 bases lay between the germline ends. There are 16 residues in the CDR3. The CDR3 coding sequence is TGTGCCAGCAGCCAAACGTTGGCTGGGCGTGGCGAGACCCAGTACTTC. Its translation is CASSQTLAGRGETQYF.

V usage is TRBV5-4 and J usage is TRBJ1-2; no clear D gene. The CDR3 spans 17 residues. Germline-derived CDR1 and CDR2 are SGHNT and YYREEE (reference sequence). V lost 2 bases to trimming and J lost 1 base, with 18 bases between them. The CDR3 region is CASSLSPGADLNYGYTF. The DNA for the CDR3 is TGTGCCAGCAGCTTATCCCCAGGAGCTGACCTTAACTATGGCTACACCTTC.

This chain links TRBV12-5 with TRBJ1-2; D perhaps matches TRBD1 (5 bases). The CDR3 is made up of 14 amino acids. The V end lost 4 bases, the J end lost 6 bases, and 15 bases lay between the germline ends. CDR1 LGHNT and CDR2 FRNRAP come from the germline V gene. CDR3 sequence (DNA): TGTGCTAGTGGTTCTGAATTAGGGACCGATGGCTACACCTTC. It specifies CASGSELGTDGYTF.

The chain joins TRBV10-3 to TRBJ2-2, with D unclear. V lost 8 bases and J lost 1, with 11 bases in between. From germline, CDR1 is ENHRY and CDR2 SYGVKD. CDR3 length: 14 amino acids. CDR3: CAIHHEENTGELFF. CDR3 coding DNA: TGTGCCATCCACCACGAGGAGAACACCGGGGAGCTGTTTTTT.

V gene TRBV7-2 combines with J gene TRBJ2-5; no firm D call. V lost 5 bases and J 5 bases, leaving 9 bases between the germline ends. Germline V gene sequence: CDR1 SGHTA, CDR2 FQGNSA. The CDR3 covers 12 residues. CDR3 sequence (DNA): TGTGCCAGCAGCCTCAATGGGGAGACCCAGTACTTC. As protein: CASSLNGETQYF. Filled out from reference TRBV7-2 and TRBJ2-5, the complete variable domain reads GAGVSQSPSNKVTEKGKDVELRCDPISGHTALYWYRQSLGQGLEFLIYFQGNSAPDKSGLPSDRFSAERTGGSVSTLTIQRTQQEDSAVYLCASSLNGETQYFGPGTRLLVL.

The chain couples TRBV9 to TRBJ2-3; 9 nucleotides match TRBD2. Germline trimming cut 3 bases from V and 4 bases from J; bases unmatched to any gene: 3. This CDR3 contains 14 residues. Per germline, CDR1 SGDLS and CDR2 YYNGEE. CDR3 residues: CASSERGVADTQYF. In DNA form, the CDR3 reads TGTGCCAGCAGCGAGCGGGGGGTGGCAGATACGCAGTATTTT.

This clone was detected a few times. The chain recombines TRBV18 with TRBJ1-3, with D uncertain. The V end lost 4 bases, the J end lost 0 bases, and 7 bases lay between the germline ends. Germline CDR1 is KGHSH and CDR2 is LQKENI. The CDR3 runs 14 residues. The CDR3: CASSLQSSGNTIYF. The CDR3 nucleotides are TGTGCCAGCTCACTACAGAGCTCTGGAAACACCATATATTTT.

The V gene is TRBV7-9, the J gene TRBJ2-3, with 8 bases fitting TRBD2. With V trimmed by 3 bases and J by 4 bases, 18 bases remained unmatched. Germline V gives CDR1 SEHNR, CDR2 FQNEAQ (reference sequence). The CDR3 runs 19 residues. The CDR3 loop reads CASSFSLGGGLESPDTQYF. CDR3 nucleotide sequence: TGTGCCAGCAGCTTCTCCTTGGGGGGGGGACTAGAGTCTCCAGATACGCAGTATTTT.

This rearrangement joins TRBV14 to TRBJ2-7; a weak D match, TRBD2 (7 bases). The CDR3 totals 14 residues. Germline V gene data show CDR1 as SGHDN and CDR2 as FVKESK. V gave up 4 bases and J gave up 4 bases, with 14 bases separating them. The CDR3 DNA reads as TGTGCCAGCAGCCCCGGGGGGACATTTTACGAGCAGTACTTC. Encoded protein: CASSPGGTFYEQYF.

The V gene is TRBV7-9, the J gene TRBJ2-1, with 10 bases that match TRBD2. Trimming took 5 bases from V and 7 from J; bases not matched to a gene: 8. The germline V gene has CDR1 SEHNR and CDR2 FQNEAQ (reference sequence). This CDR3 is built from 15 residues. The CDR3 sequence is CASSRASGGWNEQFF. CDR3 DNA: TGTGCCAGCAGCAGAGCTAGCGGGGGCTGGAATGAGCAGTTCTTC.